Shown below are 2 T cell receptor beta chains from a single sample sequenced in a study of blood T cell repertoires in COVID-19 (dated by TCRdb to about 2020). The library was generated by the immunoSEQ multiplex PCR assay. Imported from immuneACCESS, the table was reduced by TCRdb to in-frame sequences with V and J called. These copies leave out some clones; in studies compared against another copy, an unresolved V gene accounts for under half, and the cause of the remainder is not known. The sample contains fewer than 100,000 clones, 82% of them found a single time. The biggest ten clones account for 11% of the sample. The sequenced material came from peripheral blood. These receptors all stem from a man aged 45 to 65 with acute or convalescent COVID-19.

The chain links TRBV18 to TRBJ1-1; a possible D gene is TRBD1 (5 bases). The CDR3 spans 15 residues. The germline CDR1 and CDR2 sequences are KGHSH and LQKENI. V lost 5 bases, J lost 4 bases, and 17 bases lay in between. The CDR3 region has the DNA TGTGCCAGCTCAACCCGATGGGGGGAGGGCACTGAAGCTTTCTTT. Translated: CASSTRWGEGTEAFF.

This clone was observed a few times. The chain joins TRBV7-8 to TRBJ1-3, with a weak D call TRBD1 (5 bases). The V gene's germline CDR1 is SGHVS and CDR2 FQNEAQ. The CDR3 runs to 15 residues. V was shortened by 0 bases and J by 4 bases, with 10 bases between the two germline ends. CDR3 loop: CASSLASGGGNTIYF. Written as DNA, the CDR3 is TGTGCCAGCAGCTTAGCGAGTGGGGGGGGAAACACCATATATTTT. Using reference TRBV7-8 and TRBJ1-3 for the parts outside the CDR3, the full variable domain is GAGVSQSPRYKVAKRGQDVALRCDPISGHVSLFWYQQALGQGPEFLTYFQNEAQLDKSGLPSDRFFAERPEGSVSTLKIQRTQQEDSAVYLCASSLASGGGNTIYFGEGSWLTVV.